The 6 T cell receptor beta chains below were found in one sample sequenced in a study of response to subunit inactivated influenza vaccine. Via MiXCR, TCRdb re-called the RT-PCR reads, giving one row per CDR3 protein. The sample yields about 300,000 distinct CDR3 sequences, 22% seen once. Sequencing used PBMCs from blood, obtained approximately 20 months after vaccination. The receptors stem from a man between 50 and 70 years old who received an inactivated influenza vaccine.

This clonotype was seen only a few times. The chain links TRBV4-1 to TRBJ2-3, with 11 bases identical to TRBD2. Germline CDR1 and CDR2: MGHRA and YSYEKL. J gave up 7 bases and V 3 bases, and 6 bases lay outside the gene matches. CDR3 length: 15 amino acids. The CDR3 reads CASSQPTSGDYTQYF. CDR3 nucleotides: TGCGCCAGCAGCCAGCCGACTAGCGGGGATTATACGCAGTATTTT.

The chain employs TRBV12-3 or TRBV12-4 and TRBJ2-1; tentatively, D is TRBD1 or TRBD2 (6 bases each). The CDR3 has 18 amino acids. Trimming took 2 bases from V and 6 from J, leaving 23 bases between them. The CDR3 reads CASSLSGQGRFDLNEQFF. CDR3 coding DNA: TGTGCCAGCAGTTTATCGGGGCAGGGGAGGTTTGATCTCAATGAGCAGTTCTTC.

The chain is built from TRBV12-3 or TRBV12-4 and TRBJ1-1; TRBD1 might be the D (5 bases). This CDR3 contains 14 residues. Between the trimmed V and J ends, which lost 6 bases and 0 bases, there was a span of 11 bases. In DNA form, the CDR3 reads TGTGCCAGCAGCCACCCGACAGTGAACACTGAAGCTTTCTTT. It specifies CASSHPTVNTEAFF.

The chain has TRBV29-1 and TRBJ1-2; maybe TRBD1 (6 bases). The V end was cut by 7 bases, the J end by 3 bases, with 15 bases between. Looked up from germline, CDR1 is SQVTM and CDR2 is ANQGSEA. The CDR3 length is 13 residues. CDR3 amino acids: CSASTGTDYGYTF. For the CDR3, the DNA is TGCAGCGCAAGTACAGGGACCGACTATGGCTACACCTTC.

This clonotype was seen many times. V is TRBV9 and J is TRBJ1-1; D remains ambiguous. The CDR3 sequence is 12 residues long. Germline V lookup: CDR1 SGDLS, CDR2 YYNGEE. Trimming stripped 3 bases from V and 0 bases from J, with 3 bases between. CDR3 DNA: TGTGCCAGCAGCGGTTTGAACACTGAAGCTTTCTTT. Translated: CASSGLNTEAFF. The full variable domain, its missing parts supplied by reference TRBV9 and TRBJ1-1, is DSGVTQTPKHLITATGQRVTLRCSPRSGDLSVYWYQQSLDQGLQFLIQYYNGEERAKGNILERFSAQQFPDLHSELNLSSLELGDSALYFCASSGLNTEAFFGQGTRLTVV.

This clonotype was seen repeatedly, ten times or more. This rearrangement joins TRBV6-2 or TRBV6-3 to TRBJ2-1, with 10 bases identical to TRBD2. The CDR3 spans 18 residues. The germline V gene encodes CDR1 MNHEY and CDR2 SVGEGT. Trimming took 1 base from V and 0 from J; bases not matched to a gene: 6. CDR3 amino acids: CASSYLAASGSSYNEQFF. The CDR3 DNA follows: TGTGCCAGCAGTTACTTAGCGGCTAGCGGGAGCTCCTACAATGAGCAGTTCTTC.